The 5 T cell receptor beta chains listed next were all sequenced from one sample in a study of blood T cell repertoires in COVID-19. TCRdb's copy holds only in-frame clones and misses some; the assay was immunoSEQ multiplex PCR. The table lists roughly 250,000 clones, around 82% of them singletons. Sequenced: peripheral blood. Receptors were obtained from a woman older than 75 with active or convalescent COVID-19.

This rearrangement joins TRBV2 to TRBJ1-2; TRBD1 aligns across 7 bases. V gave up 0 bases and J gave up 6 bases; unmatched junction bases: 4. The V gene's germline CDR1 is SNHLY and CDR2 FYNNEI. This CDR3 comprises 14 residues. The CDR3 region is CASSEALGTDGYTF. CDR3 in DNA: TGTGCCAGCAGTGAAGCGCTGGGGACAGATGGCTACACCTTC.

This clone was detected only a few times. CDR3 coding DNA: TGTGCCAGTAGTACCGGGACAGATAATTCACCCCTCCACTTT. Amino acid sequence: CASSTGTDNSPLHF. The V and J genes are TRBV19 and TRBJ1-6; TRBD1 aligns across 7 bases. V lost 4 bases to trimming and J lost 5 bases; unmatched junction nucleotides: 2. The germline CDR1 and CDR2 sequences are LNHDA and SQIVND (reference sequence). The length of the CDR3 is 14 residues.

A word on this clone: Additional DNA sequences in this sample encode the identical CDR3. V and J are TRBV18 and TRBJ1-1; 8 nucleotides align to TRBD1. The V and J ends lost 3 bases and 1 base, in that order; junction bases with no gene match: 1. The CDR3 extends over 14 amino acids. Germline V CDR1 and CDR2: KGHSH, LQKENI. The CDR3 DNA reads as TGTGCCAGCTCACCGGGGACAGGGAACACTGAAGCTTTCTTT. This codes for CASSPGTGNTEAFF.

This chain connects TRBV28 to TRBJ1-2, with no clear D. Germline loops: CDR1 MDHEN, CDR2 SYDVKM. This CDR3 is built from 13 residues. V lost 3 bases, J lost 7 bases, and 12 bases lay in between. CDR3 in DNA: TGTGCCAGCAGTTTGCAGAAGAGGGCTGGCTACACCTTC. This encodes CASSLQKRAGYTF.

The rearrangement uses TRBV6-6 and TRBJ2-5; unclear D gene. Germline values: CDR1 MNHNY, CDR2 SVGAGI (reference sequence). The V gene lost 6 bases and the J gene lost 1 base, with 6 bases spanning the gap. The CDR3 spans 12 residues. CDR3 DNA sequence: TGTGCCAGCAGCAGGATCCAAGAGACCCAGTACTTC. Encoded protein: CASSRIQETQYF.